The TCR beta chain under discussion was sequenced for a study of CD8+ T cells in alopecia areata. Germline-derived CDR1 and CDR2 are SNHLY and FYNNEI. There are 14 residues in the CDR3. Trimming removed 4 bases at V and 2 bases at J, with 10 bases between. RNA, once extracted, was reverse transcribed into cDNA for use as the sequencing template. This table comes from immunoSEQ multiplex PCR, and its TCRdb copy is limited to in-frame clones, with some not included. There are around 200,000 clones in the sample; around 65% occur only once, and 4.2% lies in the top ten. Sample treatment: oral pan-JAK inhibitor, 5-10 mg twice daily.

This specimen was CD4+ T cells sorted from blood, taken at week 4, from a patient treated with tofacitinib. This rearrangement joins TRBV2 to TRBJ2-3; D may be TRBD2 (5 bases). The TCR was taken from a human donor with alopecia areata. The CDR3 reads CASSATKSTDTQYF. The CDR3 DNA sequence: TGTGCCAGCAGTGCGACTAAGTCCACAGATACGCAGTATTTT. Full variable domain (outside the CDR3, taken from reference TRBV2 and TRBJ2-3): EPEVTQTPSHQVTQMGQEVILRCVPISNHLYFYWYRQILGQKVEFLVSFYNNEISEKSEIFDDQFSVERPDGSNFTLKIRSTKLEDSAMYFCASSATKSTDTQYFGPGTRLTVL.